One T cell receptor beta chain is described in this entry. The entry originates in a study of technical replicates of blood from a handful of donors. V shed 4 bases, J shed 7 bases, and the junction held 7 bases outside the gene matches. The CDR3 is made up of 17 amino acids. Germline V CDR1 and CDR2: SGHTA, FQGTGA. TCRdb keeps only in-frame clones here, not all; method: immunoSEQ multiplex PCR. The sample gives some 74,000 clones, around nine tenths of which show up once; approximately 0.4% is in the top ten. The source of this sequence is a human donor in good health. The genes are TRBV7-3 and TRBJ2-1, with TRBD2 matching over 16 bases. The material sequenced was T cells isolated from PBMCs. CDR3 sequence: CASSSLGLAGGRNEQFF. The CDR3 bases are TGTGCCAGCAGCTCATTGGGACTAGCGGGAGGGAGAAATGAGCAGTTCTTC.